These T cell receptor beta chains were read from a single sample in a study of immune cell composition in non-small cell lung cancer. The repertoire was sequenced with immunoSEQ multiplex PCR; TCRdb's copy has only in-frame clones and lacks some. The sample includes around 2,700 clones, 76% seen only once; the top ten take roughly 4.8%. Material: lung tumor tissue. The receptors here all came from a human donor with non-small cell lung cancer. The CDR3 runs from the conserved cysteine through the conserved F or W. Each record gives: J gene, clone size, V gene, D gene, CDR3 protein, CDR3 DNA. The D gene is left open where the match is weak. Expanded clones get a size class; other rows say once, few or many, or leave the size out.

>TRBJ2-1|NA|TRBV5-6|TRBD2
CASSFIAGGPTYNEQFF
TGTGCCAGCAGCTTCATAGCGGGAGGGCCGACCTACAATGAGCAGTTCTTC
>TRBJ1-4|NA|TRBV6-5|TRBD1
CASQGGPRDEKLFF
TGTGCCAGCCAAGGGGGCCCAAGGGATGAAAAACTGTTTTTT
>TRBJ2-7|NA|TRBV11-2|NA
CASSLIAGFDEQYF
TGTGCCAGCAGCTTGATCGCCGGGTTTGACGAGCAGTACTTC
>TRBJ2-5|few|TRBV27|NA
CASELGEETQYF
TGTGCCAGCGAGCTAGGTGAAGAGACCCAGTACTTC
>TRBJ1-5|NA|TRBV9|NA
CASSRGRGPEGLPQHF
TGTGCCAGCAGCCGGGGGCGGGGGCCCGAGGGCTTACCCCAGCATTTT
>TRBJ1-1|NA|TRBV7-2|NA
CASSPTVLRGTEAFF
TGTGCCAGCAGCCCAACAGTCCTGCGGGGCACTGAAGCTTTCTTT
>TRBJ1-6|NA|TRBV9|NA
CASSEWEGSPLHF
TGTGCCAGCAGCGAGTGGGAGGGCTCACCCCTCCACTTT
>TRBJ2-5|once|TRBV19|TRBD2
CASSKTSGLNGETQYF
TGTGCCAGTAGCAAGACTAGCGGCTTAAATGGAGAGACCCAGTACTTC
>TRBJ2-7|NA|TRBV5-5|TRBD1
CASSLVGTGYEQYF
TGTGCCAGCAGCTTGGTGGGGACAGGTTACGAGCAGTACTTC
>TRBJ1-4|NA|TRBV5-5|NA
CASSLYTTEKLFF
TGTGCCAGCAGCTTGTACACAACAGAAAAACTGTTTTTT
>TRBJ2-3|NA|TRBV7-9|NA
CASSLARGGADTQYF
TGTGCCAGCAGCTTAGCCCGCGGGGGCGCCGATACGCAGTATTTT
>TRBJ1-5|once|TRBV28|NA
CASSLIAGGNQPQHF
TGTGCCAGCAGTTTAATTGCGGGAGGCAATCAGCCCCAGCATTTT
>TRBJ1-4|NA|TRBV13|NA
CASSSKTDNNEKLFF
TGTGCCAGCAGCTCCAAGACAGATAATAATGAAAAACTGTTTTTT
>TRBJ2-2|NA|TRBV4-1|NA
CASSQNKGAPGELFF
TGCGCCAGCAGCCAAAACAAAGGGGCACCCGGGGAGCTGTTTTTT
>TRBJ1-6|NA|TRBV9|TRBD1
CASSQGEGYSPLHF
TGTGCCAGCAGCCAGGGGGAAGGTTATTCACCCCTCCACTTT
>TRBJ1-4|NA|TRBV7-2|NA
CASSLWQGNEKLFF
TGTGCCAGCAGCTTATGGCAGGGTAATGAAAAACTGTTTTTT
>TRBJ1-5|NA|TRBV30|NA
CACEPEGQPQHF
TGTGCCTGCGAACCGGAGGGTCAGCCCCAGCATTTT
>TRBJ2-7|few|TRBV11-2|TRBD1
CASSQLTGSHEQYF
TGTGCCAGCAGCCAACTGACAGGGTCCCACGAGCAGTACTTC
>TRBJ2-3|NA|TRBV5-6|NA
CASSQTSSTHTQYF
TGTGCCAGCAGCCAGACGTCTAGCACACATACGCAGTATTTT
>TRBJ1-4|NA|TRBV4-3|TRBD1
CASSQDLTGGTPNEKLFF
TGCGCCAGCAGCCAAGACCTGACAGGGGGCACGCCTAATGAAAAACTGTTTTTT
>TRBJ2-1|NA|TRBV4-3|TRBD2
CASSQVELADNEQFF
TGCGCCAGCAGCCAAGTTGAACTAGCGGACAATGAGCAGTTCTTC
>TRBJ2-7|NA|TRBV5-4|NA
CASRGFPYEQYF
TGTGCCAGTCGGGGGTTCCCCTACGAGCAGTACTTC
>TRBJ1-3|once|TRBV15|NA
CATSRGGGRLSGNTIYF
TGTGCCACCAGCAGAGGGGGGGGTCGTCTCTCTGGAAACACCATATATTTT
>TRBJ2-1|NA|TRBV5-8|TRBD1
CASSSGDSSRDEQFF
TGTGCCAGCAGTTCTGGGGACAGCTCCCGGGATGAGCAGTTCTTC
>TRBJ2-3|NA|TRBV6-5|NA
CASSRIANTDTQYF
TGTGCCAGCAGCAGGATTGCTAACACAGATACGCAGTATTTT
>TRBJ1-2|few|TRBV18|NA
CASSPPSGYGYTF
TGTGCCAGCTCACCACCGTCGGGCTATGGCTACACCTTC
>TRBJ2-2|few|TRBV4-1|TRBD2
CASSQFSGSDTGELFF
TGCGCCAGCAGCCAGTTTAGCGGGAGTGACACCGGGGAGCTGTTTTTT
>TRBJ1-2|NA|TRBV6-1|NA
CASSPERIYGYTF
TGTGCCAGCAGCCCCGAGAGGATCTATGGCTACACCTTC
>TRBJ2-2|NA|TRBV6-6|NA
CASGQNTGELFF
TGTGCCAGCGGACAGAACACCGGGGAGCTGTTTTTT
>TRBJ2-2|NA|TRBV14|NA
CASSQGRGELFF
TGTGCCAGCAGCCAAGGCAGGGGGGAGCTGTTTTTT
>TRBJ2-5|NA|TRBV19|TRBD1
CASSTRGRRETQYF
TGTGCCAGTAGTACAAGGGGGCGACGGGAGACCCAGTACTTC
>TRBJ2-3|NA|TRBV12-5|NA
CASGLGLSGSTDTQYF
TGTGCTAGTGGTTTGGGACTTAGCGGAAGCACAGATACGCAGTATTTT
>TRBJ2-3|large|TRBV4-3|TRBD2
CASSQSSGTLTDTQYF
TGCGCCAGCAGCCAGTCTAGCGGGACGTTGACAGATACGCAGTATTTT
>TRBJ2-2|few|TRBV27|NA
CASSLLPPGIAANTGELFF
TGTGCCAGCAGTTTACTCCCTCCGGGGATAGCGGCTAACACCGGGGAGCTGTTTTTT
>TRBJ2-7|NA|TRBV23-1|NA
CASSRGQGLERSYEQYF
TGCGCCAGCAGTCGGGGCCAAGGGCTCGAAAGATCCTACGAGCAGTACTTC
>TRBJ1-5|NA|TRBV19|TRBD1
CASSHRGAFDQPQHF
TGTGCCAGTAGCCACAGGGGCGCCTTCGATCAGCCCCAGCATTTT
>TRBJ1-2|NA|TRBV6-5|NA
CASTRGSNYGYTF
TGTGCCAGCACCCGAGGCTCTAACTATGGCTACACCTTC
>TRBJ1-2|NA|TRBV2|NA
CASSEERGFYGYTF
TGTGCCAGCAGTGAAGAAAGGGGCTTCTATGGCTACACCTTC
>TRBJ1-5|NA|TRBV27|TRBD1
CASSERTGSNQPQHF
TGTGCCAGCAGTGAGAGGACAGGCTCCAATCAGCCCCAGCATTTT
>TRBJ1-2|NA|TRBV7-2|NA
CASSLSVGVGIYGYTF
TGTGCCAGCAGCTTAAGTGTCGGGGTTGGTATCTATGGCTACACCTTC
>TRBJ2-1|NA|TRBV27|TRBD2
CASSIQGTSRSGEQFF
TGTGCCAGCAGTATCCAAGGGACTAGCCGGTCGGGTGAGCAGTTCTTC
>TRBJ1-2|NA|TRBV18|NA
CASSYSHSNYGYTF
TGTGCCAGCTCATACAGTCACTCTAACTATGGCTACACCTTC
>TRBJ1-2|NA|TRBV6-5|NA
CASGGEGGYTF
TGTGCCAGCGGAGGCGAAGGGGGCTACACCTTC
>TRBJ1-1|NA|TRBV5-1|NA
CASSLAGGWTEAFF
TGCGCCAGCAGCTTGGCAGGCGGGTGGACTGAAGCTTTCTTT